What follows are 23 T cell receptor beta chains derived from one specimen sequenced in a study of blood T cell repertoires in COVID-19. The table came from immunoSEQ multiplex PCR; TCRdb's copy has only in-frame clones and leaves some out. The repertoire includes about 120,000 clones, about four fifths of them detected once, and roughly 17% sits in the top ten. Sequenced material: peripheral blood. These receptors all stem from a man aged 55 to 69 with active or convalescent COVID-19.

The chain combines TRBV3-1 (or the pseudogene TRBV3-2) with TRBJ1-6; possible D gene TRBD1, 6 bases. The CDR3 length is 16 residues. Trimming removed 7 bases from V and 9 bases from J, with 22 bases in between. CDR1 and CDR2 from the germline V gene are LGHDT and YNNKEL (reference sequence). The CDR3 DNA reads as TGTGCCAGCAATAGGGGGGGCCGACGCGGATTTTCACCCCTCCACTTT. It encodes CASNRGGRRGFSPLHF.

The genes are TRBV6-5 and TRBJ1-2; TRBD1 matches 7 bases. The J segment lost 0 bases and the V segment lost 6 bases, leaving 4 bases of the junction unmatched. CDR1 and CDR2 from the germline V gene are MNHEY and SVGAGI. The CDR3 is 14 residues long. CDR3: CASSPGTANYGYTF. The DNA for the CDR3 is TGTGCCAGCAGCCCCGGGACAGCTAACTATGGCTACACCTTC.

The V call is TRBV3-1 (or the pseudogene TRBV3-2), the J call TRBJ2-5; a possible D gene is TRBD1 (5 bases). V lost 0 bases to trimming and J lost 2 bases, with 10 bases between them. The CDR3 consists of 15 residues. Germline values: CDR1 LGHDT, CDR2 YNNKEL (reference sequence). This CDR3 is CASSQEQAVQETQYF. CDR3 sequence (DNA): TGTGCCAGCAGCCAAGAACAGGCAGTTCAAGAGACCCAGTACTTC.

V is TRBV19 and J is TRBJ2-4; D is perhaps TRBD2 (7 bases). CDR1 LNHDA and CDR2 SQIVND come from the germline V gene (reference sequence). V dropped 5 bases and J dropped 0 bases, with 17 bases sitting between them. This CDR3 region has 17 residues. The CDR3 is CASSGRGGLKAKNIQYF. The CDR3 bases are TGTGCCAGTAGTGGGAGGGGGGGTCTAAAAGCCAAAAACATTCAGTACTTC.

The chain is built from TRBV28 and TRBJ2-2; 8 bases line up with TRBD2. CDR3 length equals 15 residues. The V gene's germline CDR1 is MDHEN and CDR2 SYDVKM. The trim removed 7 bases at V and 7 bases at J, leaving 11 bases unmatched. CDR3 DNA sequence: TGTGCCAGCACCCCGGGGGGGCGCGACGGCGGGGAGCTGTTTTTT. Its protein product is CASTPGGRDGGELFF.

The chain couples TRBV7-2 to TRBJ1-5, with a weak D call TRBD1 (5 bases). CDR1 is SGHTA and CDR2 is FQGNSA in the germline V gene. The CDR3 covers 13 residues. V lost 8 bases and J lost 2, with 10 bases in between. The CDR3 region is CASAGAGNQPQHF. CDR3 DNA sequence: TGTGCCAGCGCTGGGGCGGGCAATCAGCCCCAGCATTTT.

The CDR3 protein is CASRDRDRVYYEQYF. The DNA of the CDR3 is TGTGCCAGCAGGGACCGGGACAGGGTTTACTACGAGCAGTACTTC. J is TRBJ2-7 and V is TRBV2, with 9 bases matching TRBD1. The germline gives CDR1 SNHLY, CDR2 FYNNEI. Unmatched junction bases numbered 9, after V lost 6 bases and J lost 3 bases. The length of the CDR3 is 15 residues.

The chain combines TRBV12-5 with TRBJ2-3, with 10 bases lining up with TRBD2. Germline values: CDR1 LGHNT, CDR2 FRNRAP. This CDR3 is built from 14 residues. Losses at the gene ends were 5 bases for V and 9 bases for J; bases not matched to a gene: 8. The CDR3 region has the DNA TGTGCTAGTGGTACTAGCGGGACTGGAGGGACGCAGTATTTT. It translates to CASGTSGTGGTQYF.

V is TRBV3-1 (or the pseudogene TRBV3-2) and J is TRBJ2-7, with D perhaps TRBD2 (5 bases). V was cut by 1 base and J by 2 bases, with 9 bases left in between. The CDR3 runs 14 residues. The germline gives CDR1 LGHDT, CDR2 YNNKEL (reference sequence). Written as DNA, the CDR3 is TGTGCCAGCAGCCAAGCGGGCGGGCCCTACGAGCAGTACTTC. It encodes CASSQAGGPYEQYF.

This chain links TRBV7-2 with TRBJ2-5, with D tentatively TRBD2 (5 bases). The germline V and J ends were trimmed by 2 bases and 7 bases, with 14 bases remaining between them. The germline V gene encodes CDR1 SGHTA and CDR2 FQGNSA. CDR3 length equals 14 residues. CDR3 nucleotide sequence: TGTGCCAGCAGCTTATCGCGAGCGGTCGGGACCCAGTACTTC. It is translated as CASSLSRAVGTQYF.

The J gene is TRBJ2-7, the V gene TRBV5-1; possibly TRBD1 for D (5 bases). The V gene lost 0 bases and the J gene lost 5 bases, with 12 bases spanning the gap. This CDR3 comprises 14 residues. CDR1 and CDR2 (germline): SGHRS, YFSETQ. For the CDR3, the DNA is TGCGCCAGCAGCTTGGTACCAGGGTCCCACGAGCAGTACTTC. This codes for CASSLVPGSHEQYF.

J is TRBJ2-3 and V is TRBV19, with D perhaps TRBD1 (5 bases). The V and J ends lost 5 bases and 3 bases respectively, with 9 bases between them. CDR3 length: 13 amino acids. Germline V gene sequence: CDR1 LNHDA, CDR2 SQIVND (reference sequence). The CDR3 coding sequence is TGTGCCAGTAGTTGGGGCGGTACAGATACGCAGTATTTT. Protein: CASSWGGTDTQYF.

The rearrangement joins TRBV2 to TRBJ2-1, with D perhaps matching TRBD1 (5 bases). CDR3 length equals 14 residues. V lost 1 base, J lost 5 bases, and 9 bases lay in between. Germline CDR1 and CDR2: SNHLY and FYNNEI. The chain's CDR3 is CASSEVGANNEQFF. CDR3 nucleotides: TGTGCCAGCAGTGAAGTTGGGGCAAACAATGAGCAGTTCTTC.

The chain uses TRBV6-4 and TRBJ2-2, with D possibly being TRBD1 (6 bases). V lost 5 bases and J 6 bases, leaving 10 bases between the germline ends. The germline gives CDR1 MRHNA, CDR2 SNTAGT. The CDR3 consists of 13 residues. CDR3 protein: CASSTQGSGELFF. CDR3 DNA: TGTGCCAGCAGTACACAGGGTTCCGGGGAGCTGTTTTTT.

CDR3 nucleotide sequence: TGTGCCAGCAGCCACCGTGGCGGAGGGAACACCGGGGAGCTGTTTTTT. This codes for CASSHRGGGNTGELFF. The rearrangement joins TRBV7-8 to TRBJ2-2; TRBD2 is a possible D gene (5 bases). CDR1 SGHVS and CDR2 FQNEAQ come from the germline V gene. The CDR3 is made up of 16 amino acids. The V gene lost 5 bases and the J gene lost 1 base, with 14 bases spanning the gap.

The J gene is TRBJ2-7, the V gene TRBV6-2 or TRBV6-3; 13 nucleotides line up with TRBD2. The V gene's germline CDR1 is MNHEY and CDR2 SVGEGT. The CDR3 is 17 amino acids. V lost 0 bases, J lost 0 bases, and 2 bases stayed unmatched. CDR3 sequence: CASSYSLAGGLSYEQYF. For the CDR3, the DNA is TGTGCCAGCAGTTACTCACTAGCGGGAGGGCTCTCCTACGAGCAGTACTTC.

The chain employs TRBV6-5 and TRBJ2-7; 8 positions match TRBD2. CDR1 is MNHEY and CDR2 is SVGAGI in the germline V gene. Trimming took 4 bases from V and 2 from J; bases not matched to a gene: 10. The CDR3 loop spans 16 amino acids. The CDR3 region has the DNA TGTGCCAGCAGTTTCGGAGGTGCGGGAGGTGCCTACGAGCAGTACTTC. It specifies CASSFGGAGGAYEQYF.

The chain combines TRBV21-1 with TRBJ2-2; TRBD2 reflects the table's D call only, with no check against the DNA. TRBV21-1 is a pseudogene. The CDR3 has 16 amino acids. DNA for the CDR3: TGTGCCAGCAGCAAAGTCCACCCGGGGAACACCGGGGAGCTGTTTTTT. This encodes CASSKVHPGNTGELFF.

The chain recombines TRBV14 with TRBJ1-2; D unclear. The V gene's germline CDR1 is SGHDN and CDR2 FVKESK. This CDR3 has 14 amino acids. Trimming cost V 1 base and J 4 bases, with 10 bases left between them. The CDR3 is CASSQGLHGYGYTF. CDR3 sequence (DNA): TGTGCCAGCAGCCAAGGTCTGCACGGCTATGGCTACACCTTC. The whole variable domain, remainder taken from reference TRBV14 and TRBJ1-2, is EAGVTQFPSHSVIEKGQTVTLRCDPISGHDNLYWYRRVMGKEIKFLLHFVKESKQDESGMPNNRFLAERTGGTYSTLKVQPAELEDSGVYFCASSQGLHGYGYTFGSGTRLTVV.

This clone was counted a single time. CDR3 sequence reads: CATSEPNDTGELFF. The CDR3 DNA reads as TGTGCCACCAGTGAACCTAATGATACCGGGGAGCTGTTTTTT. V is TRBV24-1 and J is TRBJ2-2; D is ambiguous. The V end was cut by 4 bases, the J end by 5 bases, with 10 bases between. CDR1 is KGHDR and CDR2 is SFDVKD in the germline V gene. The CDR3 spans 14 residues.

This clone has ten or more counts. The DNA for the CDR3 is TGTGCCACCAATCGCGGGGGCTCTGGAAACACCATATATTTT. Its protein product is CATNRGGSGNTIYF. The chain carries TRBV19 and TRBJ1-3; D possibly corresponds to TRBD1 (5 bases). The CDR3 is 14 residues long. Germline V gives CDR1 LNHDA, CDR2 SQIVND (reference sequence). With 10 bases removed from V and 0 bases from J, the gap between germline ends came to 13 bases.

This chain links TRBV9 with TRBJ1-5; 9 bases are a match to TRBD1. In germline, CDR1 is SGDLS, CDR2 YYNGEE. V lost 4 bases to trimming and J lost 4 bases; unmatched junction nucleotides: 3. This CDR3 spans 14 amino acids. DNA of the CDR3: TGTGCCAGCAGCATGACAGGGGGTAATCAGCCCCAGCATTTT. Translated, it gives CASSMTGGNQPQHF.

The chain couples TRBV11-2 to TRBJ1-4, with D maybe TRBD1 (5 bases). This CDR3 is 13 amino acids long. Deletions cut 10 bases from V and 5 bases from J, with 14 bases between. Germline assignment: CDR1 SGHAT and CDR2 FQNNGV. The CDR3 coding sequence is TGTGCCATCACCCAGAGACAGAATGAAAAACTGTTTTTT. Encoded protein: CAITQRQNEKLFF.